The 17 T cell receptor beta chains below all came from one sample that was sequenced in a study of T cells after somatic rescue of genetic block. Sequenced by immunoSEQ multiplex PCR; TCRdb stores in-frame clones only, minus some. The table has about 67,000 clones, about 91% seen once. Sequenced material: peripheral blood mononuclear cells (PBMCs). These TCRs come from a man aged 35 to 55.

The V gene is TRBV7-9, the J gene TRBJ2-7; D assignment may be TRBD1 or TRBD2 (5 bases each). Germline V gives CDR1 SEHNR, CDR2 FQNEAQ (reference sequence). The CDR3 sequence is 14 residues long. Trimming pared 2 bases from V and 5 bases from J, leaving 13 bases between. As DNA, the CDR3 is TGTGCCAGCAGCTTAAGTCAGGGAGTAGACGAGCAGTACTTC. Protein: CASSLSQGVDEQYF.

This chain links TRBV7-2 with TRBJ2-1, with D possibly TRBD2 on 6 matching bases. Trimming cost V 5 bases and J 0 bases, with 8 bases left between them. The germline CDR1 and CDR2 sequences are SGHTA and FQGNSA. CDR3 size: 14 residues. The CDR3 sequence is CASSSGYSYNEQFF. In DNA, the CDR3 is TGTGCCAGCAGCAGCGGGTACTCCTACAATGAGCAGTTCTTC.

V and J are TRBV15 and TRBJ2-5, with 8 bases fitting TRBD2. The V gene's germline CDR1 is LNHNV and CDR2 YYDKDF (reference sequence). This CDR3 has 16 residues. Trimming at V came to 1 base and at J to 0 bases, leaving 4 bases not matched to a gene. CDR3 amino acids: CATSRGVAGYQETQYF. In DNA, the CDR3 is TGTGCCACCAGCAGAGGAGTAGCGGGGTACCAAGAGACCCAGTACTTC.

The CDR3 nucleotides read TGTGCCAGCAGCTTGTGGGACAGGGGGCTCAATGAGCAGTTCTTC. Its translation is CASSLWDRGLNEQFF. The chain carries TRBV5-5 and TRBJ2-1; 12 bases align to TRBD1. CDR1 is SGHKS and CDR2 is YYEKEE in the germline V gene (reference sequence). This CDR3 comprises 15 residues. The V gene end was trimmed by 1 base and the J gene end by 6 bases; junction bases not matched to a gene: 2.

This chain joins TRBV7-9 and TRBJ1-4; the D gene is possibly TRBD1 (5 bases). V was clipped by 1 base and J by 4 bases, with 10 bases between them. The length of the CDR3 is 15 residues. CDR1 is SEHNR, CDR2 FQNEAQ, per germline (reference sequence). The CDR3 DNA reads TGTGCCAGCAGCTTAGGCTCGGGGGGTAATGAAAAACTGTTTTTT. Its translation: CASSLGSGGNEKLFF.

This clone is a singleton in its sample. The CDR3 spells CASSQGDRVEGYTF. The CDR3 DNA sequence: TGCGCCAGCAGCCAAGGGGACAGGGTTGAAGGCTACACCTTC. This chain connects TRBV4-1 to TRBJ1-2; TRBD1 agrees at 9 bases. The CDR3 extends over 14 amino acids. V lost 1 base and J lost 8; bases outside the gene matches: 5. Looked up from germline, CDR1 is MGHRA and CDR2 is YSYEKL.

The genes are TRBV18 and TRBJ2-7; TRBD1 matches 7 bases. The CDR3 sequence is 16 residues long. The trim removed 0 bases at V and 3 bases at J, leaving 8 bases unmatched. The germline V gene encodes CDR1 KGHSH and CDR2 LQKENI. The CDR3 protein is CASSPPSMRQGYEQYF. DNA of the CDR3: TGTGCCAGCTCACCACCTTCTATGAGACAGGGCTACGAGCAGTACTTC.

The chain combines TRBV9 with TRBJ2-1, with TRBD2 identical over 14 bases. Trimming cost V 4 bases and J 5 bases; bases outside gene matches: 2. This CDR3 has 15 amino acids. Germline lookup yields CDR1 SGDLS and CDR2 YYNGEE. The CDR3 is CASSLGLAGDNEQFF. Written as DNA, the CDR3 is TGTGCCAGCAGCCTGGGACTAGCGGGGGACAATGAGCAGTTCTTC. Full variable domain (remainder filled in from reference TRBV9 and TRBJ2-1): DSGVTQTPKHLITATGQRVTLRCSPRSGDLSVYWYQQSLDQGLQFLIQYYNGEERAKGNILERFSAQQFPDLHSELNLSSLELGDSALYFCASSLGLAGDNEQFFGPGTRLTVL.

This sequence joins TRBV2 and TRBJ1-2, with D unclear. CDR1 is SNHLY and CDR2 is FYNNEI in the germline V gene. The CDR3 is made up of 13 amino acids. V shed 4 bases and J shed 4 bases, with 10 bases lying between them. The CDR3 DNA follows: TGTGCCAGCAGTGTTAAGGTCAGCTATGGCTACACCTTC. Residues: CASSVKVSYGYTF.

V and J are TRBV15 and TRBJ1-4, with D unresolved. Between the trimmed V and J ends, which lost 8 bases and 5 bases, there was a span of 12 bases. Germline values: CDR1 LNHNV, CDR2 YYDKDF (reference sequence). The CDR3 covers 13 residues. The CDR3 loop reads CATRGRLNEKLFF. CDR3 bases: TGTGCCACCCGAGGACGGTTAAATGAAAAACTGTTTTTT.

This CDR3 is CARMRTPSLEQYF. CDR3 nucleotide sequence: TGTGCCAGGATGAGGACCCCCTCTCTCGAGCAGTACTTC. This sequence joins TRBV21-1 and TRBJ2-7. TRBV21-1 is classified as a pseudogene. This CDR3 is 13 amino acids long.

V is TRBV27 and J is TRBJ1-1, with a possible D match to TRBD1 (5 bases). Germline-derived CDR1 and CDR2 are MNHEY and SMNVEV (reference sequence). V was pared by 2 bases and J by 4 bases, with 14 bases between. The CDR3 runs 15 residues. This chain's CDR3 is CASSLTRVRGTEAFF. The CDR3 DNA sequence: TGTGCCAGCAGTTTAACCAGGGTGCGTGGCACTGAAGCTTTCTTT.

The chain is built from TRBV5-4 and TRBJ1-1, with TRBD1 identical over 7 bases. This CDR3 is built from 15 residues. Trimming removed 4 bases from V and 4 bases from J; junction bases left unmatched: 10. Germline CDR1 is SGHNT and CDR2 is YYREEE (reference sequence). The DNA for the CDR3 is TGTGCCAGCAGCAAACCTACAGGGGCGGGCACTGAAGCTTTCTTT. Protein: CASSKPTGAGTEAFF.

The CDR3 bases are TGCGCCAGCAGCTTAGTTGACAGCTACACCGGGGAGCTGTTTTTT. Protein sequence: CASSLVDSYTGELFF. The J gene is TRBJ2-2, the V gene TRBV5-1; the D gene is possibly TRBD1 (5 bases). Per germline, CDR1 SGHRS and CDR2 YFSETQ. The CDR3 totals 15 residues. Trimming cost V 2 bases and J 3 bases, with 11 bases left between them.

The rearrangement uses TRBV27 and TRBJ1-5, with 7 bases that match TRBD1. CDR1 and CDR2 from the germline V gene are MNHEY and SMNVEV (reference sequence). The CDR3 is 15 residues long. V shed 5 bases and J 4 bases; nucleotides not matched to a gene: 8. This chain's CDR3 is CASSKEDRRNQPQHF. CDR3 DNA: TGTGCCAGCAGTAAGGAGGACAGGAGAAATCAGCCCCAGCATTTT.

The chain carries TRBV11-2 and TRBJ1-4, with a possible D match to TRBD1 (5 bases). The CDR3 has 15 residues. Trimming cost V 4 bases and J 6 bases, with 15 bases left between them. CDR1 and CDR2 from the germline V gene are SGHAT and FQNNGV. CDR3 in amino acids: CASSSATVWDEKLFF. The DNA for the CDR3 is TGTGCCAGCAGCTCTGCGACAGTCTGGGATGAAAAACTGTTTTTT.

The chain has TRBV12-5 and TRBJ2-1; D is uncertain. The V gene's germline CDR1 is LGHNT and CDR2 FRNRAP. There are 14 residues in the CDR3. Trimming removed 3 bases at V and 0 bases at J, with 6 bases between. CDR3 in DNA: TGTGCTAGTGGTTTACTTCTCTCCTACAATGAGCAGTTCTTC. This translates into CASGLLLSYNEQFF.